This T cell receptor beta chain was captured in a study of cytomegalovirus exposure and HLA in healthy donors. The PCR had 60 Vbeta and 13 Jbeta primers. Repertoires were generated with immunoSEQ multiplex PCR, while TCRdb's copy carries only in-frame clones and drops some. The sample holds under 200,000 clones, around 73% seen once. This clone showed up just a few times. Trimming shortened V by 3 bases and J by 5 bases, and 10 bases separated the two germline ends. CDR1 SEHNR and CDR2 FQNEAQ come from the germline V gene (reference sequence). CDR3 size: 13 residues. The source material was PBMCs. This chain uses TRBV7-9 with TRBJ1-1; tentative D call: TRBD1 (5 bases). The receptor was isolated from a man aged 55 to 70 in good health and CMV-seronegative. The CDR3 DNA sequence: TGTGCCAGCAGCTTCCGGGGGAATACTGAAGCTTTCTTT. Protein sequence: CASSFRGNTEAFF.